The entry that follows covers one T cell receptor (beta chain) sequence. This specimen comes from a study of blood T cell repertoires in COVID-19. Study as a whole: PBMCs, B-cell-depleted T cells, or T cells provided the cDNA or gDNA that made up the material.

The table came from immunoSEQ multiplex PCR; TCRdb's copy has only in-frame clones and leaves some out. The table records 60,000 or so clones, approximately 78% of them present only once. Germline lookup yields CDR1 SGHAT and CDR2 FQNNGV. The V gene lost 2 bases and the J gene lost 2 bases, with 11 bases spanning the gap. The CDR3 length is 15 residues. The sequence was collected from a human donor in a cohort sampled during active COVID-19. The chain carries TRBV11-2 and TRBJ2-3; D remains ambiguous. The sample comprised peripheral blood. The CDR3 nucleotides read TGTGCCAGCAGCTTAACTATCCAAACCACAGATACGCAGTATTTT. Its translation: CASSLTIQTTDTQYF.